Below, 19 T cell receptor beta chains from the same sample are listed, as sequenced in a study of molecular identifiers for immune sequencing clone quantification. TCRdb reprocessed the PCR reads with MiXCR, giving one entry per CDR3 protein. The sample includes about 100,000 distinct CDR3 sequences, about 35% seen only once; the top ten take less than 10%. Sequenced input: naive CD8+ T cells from blood, with Jurkat cell RNA spiked in. Subset: FACS-sorted CD8+CD4-CCR7+CD45RA+ naive T cells. The receptors here all came from a human donor in good health. Some libraries in this study had Jurkat cell RNA spiked in.

This sequence joins TRBV5-6 and TRBJ1-1, with D tentatively TRBD1 (5 bases). V gave up 6 bases and J gave up 9 bases, with 21 bases separating them. Germline V CDR1 and CDR2: SGHDT, YYEEEE. This CDR3 contains 14 residues. CDR3: CASKRGVVGIKAFF. CDR3 DNA: TGTGCCAGCAAGCGAGGGGTGGTTGGAATTAAAGCTTTCTTT. The whole variable domain, filled in from reference TRBV5-6 and TRBJ1-1, reads DAGVTQSPTHLIKTRGQQVTLRCSPKSGHDTVSWYQQALGQGPQFIFQYYEEEERQRGNFPDRFSGHQFPNYSSELNVNALLLGDSALYLCASKRGVVGIKAFFGQGTRLTVV.

The chain recombines TRBV9 with TRBJ1-4, with TRBD1 identical over 10 bases. The CDR3 has 15 amino acids. V was pared by 3 bases and J by 7 bases, with 6 bases of the junction left unmatched. The V gene's germline CDR1 is SGDLS and CDR2 YYNGEE. The CDR3 protein is CASSDGTGAGEKLFF. The DNA of the CDR3 is TGTGCCAGCAGCGACGGGACAGGGGCGGGTGAAAAACTGTTTTTT.

The chain is built from TRBV20-1 and TRBJ2-1; D is unresolved. V lost 7 bases, J lost 4 bases, and 11 bases lay in between. The CDR3 covers 12 residues. Per the germline V gene, CDR1 is DFQATT and CDR2 is SNEGSKA (reference sequence). The CDR3, as DNA: TGCAGTGTATCCGGCCCTTACAATGAGCAGTTCTTC. It codes for CSVSGPYNEQFF.

This clonotype was counted between two and nine times. This chain joins TRBV28 and TRBJ2-1; 10 nucleotides align to TRBD2. CDR1 is MDHEN and CDR2 is SYDVKM in the germline V gene. J gave up 0 bases and V 5 bases, and 7 bases lay outside the gene matches. The CDR3 is 17 residues long. The chain's CDR3 is CASSRPGLASSYNEQFF. The CDR3 nucleotides are TGTGCCAGCAGTCGTCCGGGACTAGCGAGCTCCTACAATGAGCAGTTCTTC.

In this sample, this clonotype turned up once. The conserved final phenylalanine or tryptophan is absent from the CDR3, which likely points to a read error. The chain has TRBV9 and TRBJ2-3, with 11 bases fitting TRBD2. The germline CDR1 and CDR2 sequences are SGDLS and YYNGEE. V lost 0 bases, J lost 4 bases, and 10 bases stayed unmatched. The length of the CDR3 is 18 residues. The CDR3 sequence: CASSVDSSGRAFSDTQYL. The CDR3 nucleotides are TGTGCCAGCAGCGTAGACAGTAGCGGGAGGGCATTCTCAGATACGCAGTATTTA.

The table lists this clonotype with a few counts. The chain joins TRBV13 to TRBJ2-3, with TRBD2 matching over 13 bases. The length of the CDR3 is 16 residues. Germline V gives CDR1 PRHDT, CDR2 FYEKMQ (reference sequence). With 4 bases clipped from V and 4 bases from J, the junction kept 5 bases outside the gene matches. CDR3 nucleotide sequence: TGTGCCAGCAGCTCTGGGACTAGCGGGATGGCAGATACGCAGTATTTT. Its translation: CASSSGTSGMADTQYF.

On this clonotype: A much larger clone lies one base from this, so it may be a read error. J is TRBJ2-7 and V is TRBV6-1; D is uncertain. CDR3 length: 14 residues. The germline V gene has CDR1 MNHNS and CDR2 SASEGT. V lost 8 bases, J lost 2 bases, and 16 bases lay in between. The CDR3 loop reads CASGPRPATYEQYF. In nucleotides, the CDR3 is TGTGCCAGCGGTCCTCGACCGGCCACCTACGAGCAGTACTTC.

This clonotype was detected a few times. The chain recombines TRBV6-2 or TRBV6-3 with TRBJ2-7; D is unclear. V was pared by 2 bases and J by 2 bases, with 10 bases between. This CDR3 contains 14 residues. Germline V CDR1 and CDR2: MNHEY, SVGEGT. CDR3 residues: CASSYGVGAYEQYF. CDR3 coding DNA: TGTGCCAGCAGTTACGGAGTTGGAGCCTACGAGCAGTACTTC.

Points on this clonotype: Relative to the germline gene, one junction end is altered; a read error may explain this. The V gene is TRBV28, the J gene TRBJ2-6; TRBD1 might be the D (7 bases). Germline V gene data show CDR1 as MDHEN and CDR2 as SYDVKM. This CDR3 spans 16 amino acids. CDR3 nucleotides: TGTGCCAGCAGTGGAGGGGGCGCGGAAGGGGTCAACGTCCTGACTTTC. Amino acids: CASSGGGAEGVNVLTF.

On this clonotype itself: A much larger clone is a single base away; this may be a read error. V gene TRBV20-1 combines with J gene TRBJ2-5; D not certain. The length of the CDR3 is 9 residues. CDR1 DFQATT and CDR2 SNEGSKA come from the germline V gene (reference sequence). In DNA, the CDR3 is TGCTGTGCCAACGGTTATAAGTACTTC. Its translation: CCANGYKYF.

In the case of this clonotype: Its ends do not fully match the called genes, so a read error is possible. The J gene is TRBJ2-7, the V gene TRBV20-1; D may correspond to TRBD1 or TRBD2 (6 bases each). Germline V gene lookup returns CDR1 DFQATT and CDR2 SNEGSKA (reference sequence). The CDR3 runs to 14 residues. CDR3 residues: CRAQEPARDNEQYF. As DNA, the CDR3 is TGCCGTGCCCAGGAACCCGCGCGGGACAACGAGCAGTACTTC.

Concerning this clonotype itself: A much larger clonotype is one base distant, so this may be a read error. The genes are TRBV7-7 and TRBJ2-3; D is uncertain. The length of the CDR3 is 14 residues. From germline, CDR1 is SSHAT and CDR2 FNYEAQ (reference sequence). Trimming stripped 5 bases from V and 4 bases from J, with 13 bases between. CDR3 amino acids: CASSLRTPADTQYF. The CDR3 nucleotides read TGTGCCAGCAGCCTCAGAACTCCAGCAGATACGCAGTATTTT.

This clonotype was observed many times. The V gene is TRBV2, the J gene TRBJ2-7; D is unclear. V was shortened by 6 bases and J by 0 bases, with 12 bases between the two germline ends. The CDR3 is made up of 14 amino acids. Germline CDR1 reads SNHLY; CDR2 reads FYNNEI. Here the CDR3 reads CASRVVESSYEQYF. DNA for the CDR3: TGTGCCAGCAGGGTGGTAGAGAGCTCCTACGAGCAGTACTTC.

This clonotype was seen at least ten times. The rearrangement uses TRBV29-1 and TRBJ1-6; TRBD1 aligns across 9 bases. Germline CDR1 reads SQVTM; CDR2 reads ANQGSEA. The CDR3 runs 11 residues. This CDR3 reads CNGQGNSPLHF. CDR3 in DNA: TGCAATGGACAGGGGAATTCACCCCTCCACTTT.

Note on this clonotype: A much larger clone sits a single nucleotide away, making a read error possible. This chain joins TRBV7-6 and TRBJ2-7, with TRBD2 matching over 8 bases. J gave up 6 bases and V 1 base, and 2 bases lay outside the gene matches. The CDR3 sequence is 13 residues long. Germline V CDR1 and CDR2: SGHVS, FNYEAQ. The CDR3 loop is CASSLGTSCEQYF. CDR3 bases: TGTGCCAGCAGCTTAGGGACTAGCTGCGAGCAGTACTTC.

On this clonotype itself: The junction does not match germline at one end; this may be a read error. This chain uses TRBV28 with TRBJ2-7, with 9 nucleotides matching TRBD1. Germline assignment: CDR1 MDHEN and CDR2 SYDVKM. There are 11 residues in the CDR3. CDR3 sequence (DNA): TGTGCCAGCAGTTTAGGGGGACAGGGCAGCTTC. It yields the protein CASSLGGQGSF.

For this clonotype: A read error may explain this, as a much larger clone is one base away. The CDR3 end shows no conserved phenylalanine or tryptophan, and so a read error is likely. The gene calls are TRBV28 and TRBJ1-1; D is possibly TRBD1 (5 bases). This CDR3 has 15 residues. The germline CDR1 and CDR2 sequences are MDHEN and SYDVKM. V was clipped by 0 bases and J by 6 bases, with 14 bases between them. The CDR3 region is CASSLWDNIGAEAFL. The CDR3 coding sequence is TGTGCCAGCAGTTTATGGGACAACATCGGAGCTGAAGCTTTCCTT.

About this clonotype: A junction end diverges from the germline sequence, so it may reflect a read error. This sequence joins TRBV28 and TRBJ1-2; D unclear. Germline V CDR1 and CDR2: MDHEN, SYDVKM. This CDR3 comprises 13 residues. The CDR3 protein is CASSFRRGPALPF. CDR3 sequence (DNA): TGTGCCAGCAGTTTTCGACGTGGACCGGCTCTCCCCTTC.

The rearrangement uses TRBV9 and TRBJ2-3; D is unresolved. Trimming cost V 4 bases and J 3 bases, with 12 bases left between them. CDR1 is SGDLS, CDR2 YYNGEE, per germline. The CDR3 runs to 14 residues. In DNA form, the CDR3 reads TGTGCCAGCAGCCCCACTCCCGGGACAGATACGCAGTATTTT. Protein: CASSPTPGTDTQYF.